Listed below are T cell receptor beta chains from one sample, sequenced in a study of cytomegalovirus exposure and HLA in healthy donors. TCRdb keeps only in-frame clones here, not all; method: immunoSEQ multiplex PCR. Found here are roughly 190,000 clones, around four fifths of them singletons; the top ten hold about 1%. The sample was PBMCs. These receptors were obtained from a woman between 40 and 55 years old in good health and CMV-seronegative. Each CDR3 is given with its conserved first and last residue.

V: TRBV14; J: TRBJ2-7; CDR3: CASSLGLAGFSYEQYF
V: TRBV27; J: TRBJ2-3; CDR3: CASTPLRGTADTQYF
V: TRBV5-4; J: TRBJ1-3; CDR3: CASSFGQAASGNTIYF
V: TRBV7-2; J: TRBJ2-3; CDR3: CAIPGSTDTQYF
V: TRBV19; J: TRBJ2-5; CDR3: CASRPYQGQETQYF
V: TRBV19; J: TRBJ1-2; CDR3: CASSVRRGPPGYTF
V: TRBV18; J: TRBJ1-2; CDR3: CASSPDRNYGYTF
V: TRBV7-2; J: TRBJ2-1; CDR3: CASSPSYNEQFF
V: TRBV11-2; J: TRBJ2-5; CDR3: CASSPRTSGAPRRETQYF
V: TRBV6-5; J: TRBJ2-7; CDR3: CASSYGTGDDEQYF
V: TRBV19; J: TRBJ2-1; CDR3: CASSSRGTSGGSEQFF
V: TRBV4-3; J: TRBJ2-1; CDR3: CASSQDQGLGYNEQFF
V: TRBV4-3; J: TRBJ1-2; CDR3: CASSQEPGADYVYTF
V: TRBV30; J: TRBJ1-4; CDR3: CAWGPGLGNEKLFF
V: TRBV5-6; J: TRBJ1-2; CDR3: CASSLGQAPYGYTF
V: TRBV5-1; J: TRBJ1-1; CDR3: CASSFSQGASDTEAFF
V: TRBV2; J: TRBJ2-7; CDR3: CASSEGVLVGYEQYF
V: TRBV19; J: TRBJ1-4; CDR3: CASNKQGLNEKLFF
V: TRBV6-6; J: TRBJ1-1; CDR3: CASSYQGLLAEAFF
V: TRBV13; J: TRBJ2-1; CDR3: CASSWVRDRGNEQFF
V: TRBV27; J: TRBJ1-1; CDR3: CASSFYPGIMNTEAFF
V: TRBV4-3; J: TRBJ2-1; CDR3: CASSRATSGSNKGEQFF
V: TRBV4-2; J: TRBJ1-3; CDR3: CASSGDRGRNTIYF
V: TRBV6-1; J: TRBJ1-1; CDR3: CASSRQENTEAFF
V: TRBV7-6; J: TRBJ1-4; CDR3: CASSHRGANEKLFF
V: TRBV6-1; J: TRBJ2-7; CDR3: CASSQGAYEQYF
V: TRBV5-1; J: TRBJ2-3; CDR3: CASSLYGTSGRLTDTQYF
V: TRBV10-1; J: TRBJ1-1; CDR3: CASTFRGHSNTEAFF
V: TRBV7-2; J: TRBJ2-3; CDR3: CASSPTSGDTQYF
V: TRBV30; J: TRBJ1-1; CDR3: CAWERGGNTEAFF
V: TRBV5-1; J: TRBJ2-3; CDR3: CASSSGLAGVDTQYF
V: TRBV29-1; J: TRBJ2-4; CDR3: CSVGGPEGNIQYF
V: TRBV6-1; J: TRBJ1-1; CDR3: CASTEGLANTEAFF
V: TRBV7-2; J: TRBJ1-6; CDR3: CASSPHGQGLSPLHF
V: TRBV15; J: TRBJ1-1; CDR3: CATSVGVGAFF
V: TRBV7-2; J: TRBJ2-6; CDR3: CASSLSSGANVLTF
V: TRBV5-1; J: TRBJ2-1; CDR3: CASSLGLAGAGEQFF
V: TRBV6-1; J: TRBJ2-7; CDR3: CASRTGQGVSYEQYF
V: TRBV4-3; J: TRBJ2-7; CDR3: CASSPDRGSEQYF
V: TRBV5-4; J: TRBJ2-1; CDR3: CASSLQALSSYNEQFF
V: TRBV7-8; J: TRBJ1-3; CDR3: CASSFGQRPSGNTIYF
V: TRBV27; J: TRBJ2-2; CDR3: CASSKRGRGTGELFF
V: TRBV25-1; J: TRBJ1-2; CDR3: CASSDQDRGSGYTF
V: TRBV23-1; J: TRBJ2-5; CDR3: CASQGGIKTQYF
V: TRBV2; J: TRBJ1-1; CDR3: CASRLGLSMNTEAFF
V: TRBV7-2; J: TRBJ2-7; CDR3: CASSLIGGYEQYF
V: TRBV6-6; J: TRBJ1-1; CDR3: CASSMTGGLNTEAFF
V: TRBV10-2; J: TRBJ2-1; CDR3: CASRLAGGPNEQFF
V: TRBV7-3; J: TRBJ1-3; CDR3: CASSPSPGDSGNTIYF
V: TRBV10-3; J: TRBJ2-1; CDR3: CAISEVRGFEQFF
V: TRBV4-3; J: TRBJ2-7; CDR3: CASSHGRSYEQYF
V: TRBV5-1; J: TRBJ2-4; CDR3: CASSSSIQGIQYF
V: TRBV11-2; J: TRBJ1-2; CDR3: CASSLEWTGNYGYTF
V: TRBV27; J: TRBJ2-3; CDR3: CASSLWSGGLTDTQYF
V: TRBV5-1; J: TRBJ1-1; CDR3: CASSPGPEGGTEAFF
V: TRBV11-3; J: TRBJ1-2; CDR3: CASSPTEGAHRYGYTF
V: TRBV10-3; J: TRBJ1-1; CDR3: CATTSGTGEAFF
V: TRBV9; J: TRBJ2-1; CDR3: CASSDGQGVYNEQFF
V: TRBV2; J: TRBJ1-1; CDR3: CASRDDRAGEAFF